This T cell receptor beta chain appears in the sequencing data of a study of cytomegalovirus exposure and HLA in healthy donors. Findings and limits, study-wide: Earlier analysis found most TCR beta V segments productive about 87% or about 30% of the time.

Concerning this clone itself: Antigen unknown.

PCR primers comprised 60 Vbeta and 13 Jbeta primers. Sequenced by immunoSEQ multiplex PCR; TCRdb stores in-frame clones only, minus some. The sample holds some 130,000 clones; around 74% are singletons and the top ten take roughly 3.1%. In germline, CDR1 is SGHRS, CDR2 YFSETQ. V lost 0 bases, J lost 4 bases, and 12 bases lay in between. This CDR3 comprises 15 residues. The chain links TRBV5-1 to TRBJ2-3, with D perhaps matching TRBD2 (6 bases). Sequenced material: PBMCs. The sequence derives from a man in his thirties or forties in good health and CMV-seronegative. This CDR3 is CASSLAGGSADTQYF. The CDR3 DNA sequence: TGCGCCAGCAGCTTGGCCGGGGGAAGCGCAGATACGCAGTATTTT.